This T cell receptor (beta chain) was sequenced for a study of cytomegalovirus exposure and HLA in healthy donors. Sequencing used immunoSEQ multiplex PCR; TCRdb keeps in-frame clones, though not all of them. The top ten hold roughly 10% of the sample, which has around 150,000 clones, roughly 84% seen once. The CDR3 has 12 residues. Germline V gene sequence: CDR1 SGDLS, CDR2 YYNGEE. Trimming pared 4 bases from V and 8 bases from J, leaving 10 bases between. This TCR came from a man aged 25 to 40 in good health and CMV-seropositive. The material sequenced was PBMCs. The rearrangement joins TRBV9 to TRBJ2-1; D call uncertain. CDR3: CASSPGDDEQFF. CDR3 nucleotides: TGTGCCAGCAGCCCCGGAGACGATGAGCAGTTCTTC.